What follows is one TCR beta chain and its context. Its antigen is still unknown. Per-nucleotide qualities are absent, and no much larger clonotype sits a single base away. The data stem from a study of beta chain features in type 1 diabetes (dated by TCRdb to between 2017 and 2018). Regarding the complete study: Mean age, gender distribution, total cell number and subset yield were not different between patients and healthy donors. A total of approximately 99,000,000 sorted cells were examined across all samples, and RNA yield correlated strongly with the number of cells per subset. The study compared TCRB repertoires of sorted circulating CD4+ T cell subsets between recently diagnosed type 1 diabetes patients and matched healthy donors. Whereas all 30 or so donors provided naive and central memory subsets, regulatory and stem cell-like memory subsets were isolated from just 8 patients and roughly 8 healthy donors.

The entire isolated RNA was reverse transcribed using the High Capacity cDNA Reverse Transcription Kit, and thus expressed TCRB transcripts were sequenced. Deep immunoSEQ sequencing was performed on naive, central memory and regulatory T cell samples, with an average of roughly 4 million total reads per sample. Sorted cells were lysed in RLT buffer and RNA was extracted with DNase-treated RNeasy Micro or Mini kits, depending on cell number. To prevent cross-contamination, each cell subset was processed individually, whereas patient and healthy donor samples were processed jointly. TCRB sequences were amplified from cDNA with the immunoSEQ multiplex PCR, producing 87-bp fragments spanning the CDR3 region. Sequencing of the amplicons was done on the Illumina HiSeq platform. Per the authors' processing: Synthetic template baselines were used to correct PCR bias computationally, reads within Hamming distance 2 were collapsed together, and singletons that could not be merged were discarded. Reads were aligned against IMGT to assign V, D and J genes, CDR3 length and insertions or deletions at six rearrangement sites. Within each subset, clonotype counts were normalized to sorted cell number, and only after that were true diversity and Gini coefficients computed with the tcR R package. The overlap coefficient, calculated on TCRB nucleotide sequences, was used to measure repertoire sharing. This is the immuneACCESS table as TCRdb keeps it, with only in-frame sequences that have V and J called. A part of the clones is gone; compared with another copy, unresolved V genes explain less than half, and the rest is unexplained. V and J calls and clone size are those listed in that table; D and trimming were worked out from the DNA. In this sample the table shows about 340,000 clones, 9.3% of which occur a single time. 0.95% to 1.1% of the sample is taken by the ten largest.

Each donor gave one peripheral blood draw, averaging approximately 120 mL, which was collected into heparinised tubes. Using a panel that included CD45RO, CCR7, CD25, CD127, CD95 and CD27, naive, central memory, regulatory and stem cell-like memory CD4+ T cells were sorted on a BD FACSAria II. A purity above 98% was achieved for all sorted populations. PBMCs were isolated immediately by Lymphoprep density gradient centrifugation and stained directly without culture. So that batch effects would be minimized, each experiment stained and sorted samples in pairs, pairing one healthy donor with one patient. On the study overall, not on this receptor specifically: The naive, central memory and regulatory TCRB repertoires appeared to resemble one another more closely among patients than among healthy donors. Fewer insertions and more nucleotide deletions at VDJ recombination sites were observed in patients with type 1 diabetes, implying thymic rearrangement abnormalities. Because small numbers of individuals were included in the HLA sub-analyses, any influence of HLA type on TCRB rearrangement was left unresolved. Because cDNA rather than genomic DNA was sequenced, highly expressing activated cells could have been over-represented, although no difference in activation and CD3 levels was found between groups. In all four CD4+ subsets, TCRB CDR3 length was moderately but significantly shorter in type 1 diabetes patients. PCR might favor shorter templates, but patient and control samples were amplified and corrected together, so any skew would affect both groups equally.

Input material: central memory CD4+ T cells from blood. The sequence was obtained from a man younger than 45 with type 1 diabetes.

The sequenced DNA is TGTGCCAGCAGCTCCAGGCTCCCCGGACGGTTGCAAAGCACTGAAGCTTTCTTT. Translation gives CASSSRLPGRLQSTEAFF. This receptor chain uses TRBV7-2 and TRBJ1-1, with the D gene too uncertain to name. Including cysteine and phenylalanine, the CDR3 has 18 amino acids. CDR3 DNA is the only sequence kept; it has 54 bases, read in frame from the first base. The germline V gene gives CDR1 as SGHTA and CDR2 as FQGNSA. V gives up 4 bases and J gives up 4 bases, and the segment between their germline ends measures 25 bases.